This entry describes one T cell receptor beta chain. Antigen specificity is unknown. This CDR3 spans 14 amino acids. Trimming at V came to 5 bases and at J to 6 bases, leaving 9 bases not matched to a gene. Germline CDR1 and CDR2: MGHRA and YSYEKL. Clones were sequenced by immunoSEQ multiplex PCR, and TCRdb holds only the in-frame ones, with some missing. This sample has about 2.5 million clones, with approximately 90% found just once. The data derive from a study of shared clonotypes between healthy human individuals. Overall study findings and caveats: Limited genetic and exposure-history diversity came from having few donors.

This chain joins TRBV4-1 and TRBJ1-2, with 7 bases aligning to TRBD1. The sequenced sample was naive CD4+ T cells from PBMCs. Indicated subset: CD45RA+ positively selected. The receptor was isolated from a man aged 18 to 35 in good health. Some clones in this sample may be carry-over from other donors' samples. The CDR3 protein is CASSGQDRGHGYTF. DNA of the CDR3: TGCGCCAGCAGCGGACAGGACCGTGGCCATGGCTACACCTTC.